A single T cell receptor (beta chain) is shown here with its context. The data originate from a study of blood T cell repertoires in COVID-19. Study summary: Specimens from acute and convalescent COVID-19 originated in the United States, Italy and Spain.

Data came from immunoSEQ multiplex PCR; TCRdb stores just in-frame clones and leaves some out. The sample shows approximately 220,000 clones, around nine tenths of them seen only once. Trimming left V 5 bases short and J 3 bases short, with 14 bases between. Per the germline V gene, CDR1 is SGHTA and CDR2 is FQGNSA. The CDR3 contains 14 residues. V usage is TRBV7-2 and J usage is TRBJ2-7; D remains unclear. Material: peripheral blood. This TCR was recovered from a man in his 60s who had recovered from COVID-19. The CDR3 bases are TGTGCCAGCAGCCGCACTGATAAGTACTACGAGCAGTACTTC. The encoded protein is CASSRTDKYYEQYF.